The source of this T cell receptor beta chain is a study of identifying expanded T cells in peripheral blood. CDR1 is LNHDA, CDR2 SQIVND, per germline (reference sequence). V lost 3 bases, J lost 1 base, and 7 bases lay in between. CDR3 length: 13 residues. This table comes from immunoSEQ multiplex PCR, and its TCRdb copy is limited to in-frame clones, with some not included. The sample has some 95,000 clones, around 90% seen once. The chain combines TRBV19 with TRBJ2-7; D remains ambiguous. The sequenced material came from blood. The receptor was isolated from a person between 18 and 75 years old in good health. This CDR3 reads CASSIGGSYEQYF. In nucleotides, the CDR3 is TGTGCCAGTAGTATTGGCGGTTCCTACGAGCAGTACTTC.